Sequencing of this T cell receptor (beta chain) was carried out in a study of blood T cell repertoires in COVID-19. Whole-study context: COVID-19 samples, acute and convalescent, were from the United States, Italy and Spain. From T cells, B-cell-depleted T cells, or PBMCs came the material, which was cDNA or gDNA.

Patients of the Seattle cohort, enrolled during active infection, were followed longitudinally. CDR1 SGHAT and CDR2 FQNNGV come from the germline V gene. V was trimmed by 1 base and J by 2 bases, leaving 14 bases between them. The CDR3 runs to 16 residues. Per the study methods: Reference gene primers were amplified, and this amplification served to estimate nucleated cell counts. Using immunoSEQ multiplex PCR, the repertoire was profiled, and TCRdb retains in-frame clones only, with some absent. V and J calls and clone size follow that table, whereas D and trimming were derived from the DNA. Of under 250,000 clones listed, approximately 91% are singletons.

The sequencing sample was made of peripheral blood. The gene calls are TRBV11-2 and TRBJ2-5, with D possibly TRBD2 on 6 matching bases. The origin of this receptor is a man between 25 and 39 years old with COVID-19, enrolled during active disease. The CDR3 DNA reads TGTGCCAGCAGCTTAGCCCTTCTGGGGAGGCAAGAGACCCAGTACTTC. This encodes CASSLALLGRQETQYF.